This TCR beta chain was recovered during a study of blood T cell repertoires in COVID-19. Background on the study: Collection of acute and convalescent COVID-19 samples took place in the United States, Italy and Spain.

In the authors' methods: Scientists estimated how many nucleated cells there were by amplifying reference gene primers. The method was immunoSEQ multiplex PCR; TCRdb's version includes in-frame clones alone and lacks a portion of them. V and J calls and clone size come straight from that table; D and trimming were deduced from the DNA. The sample yields 200,000 to 250,000 clones, 84% seen once. From germline, CDR1 is SGHTA and CDR2 FQGNSA. Unmatched junction bases numbered 6, after V lost 4 bases and J lost 7 bases. This CDR3 region has 14 residues. J is TRBJ2-7 and V is TRBV7-2; 11 bases line up with TRBD1. The specimen sequenced was peripheral blood. This receptor was obtained from a man aged 45-65 years with active or convalescent COVID-19. The CDR3 nucleotides are TGTGCCAGCAGCTCCCGGGACAGGGGGAGGGAGCAGTACTTC. Its translation: CASSSRDRGREQYF.